These T cell receptor beta chains were read from a single sample in a study of shared clonotypes between healthy human individuals. Method: immunoSEQ multiplex PCR; TCRdb's copy keeps in-frame clones and lacks some. This table has millions of clones, 85% to 95% appearing once. Sequencing input: naive CD4+ T cells sorted from blood. These receptors originate from a man younger than 35 in good health. CDR3s include the opening cysteine and the closing phenylalanine or tryptophan. The D gene is left open where the match is weak. Where a row states a size, it is once, few, many or the class of an expanded clone; other rows omit it.

TRBV7-2	.	TRBJ2-2	.	TGTGCCAGCAGCCTACAGGGTCCCACCGGGGAGCTGTTTTTT	CASSLQGPTGELFF
TRBV30	TRBD1	TRBJ2-1	once	TGTGCCTGGAGGGCATTCCGGACAGGGGGCTACAATGAGCAGTTCTTC	CAWRAFRTGGYNEQFF
TRBV28	.	TRBJ1-4	.	TGTGCCAGCAGTTCCACGGGAGGGAAAAATGAAAAACTGTTTTTT	CASSSTGGKNEKLFF
TRBV5-1	TRBD2	TRBJ2-7	.	TGCGCCAGCTCGGCAAACGGGGGGAGTTACAAAGGAGACGAGCAGTACTTC	CASSANGGSYKGDEQYF
TRBV5-1	TRBD1	TRBJ1-3	.	TGCGCCAGCAGCTCGGGACAGGGTGGAAACACCATATATTTT	CASSSGQGGNTIYF
TRBV19	.	TRBJ2-2	.	TGTGCCAGTAGTATCATGACAGTAACGAACACCGGGGAGCTGTTTTTT	CASSIMTVTNTGELFF
TRBV19	.	TRBJ1-1	once	TGTGCCAGTAGTACTTGGGAGATGAACACTGAAGCTTTCTTT	CASSTWEMNTEAFF
TRBV9	TRBD2	TRBJ2-7	.	TGTGCCAGCAGCCCATCGTCTAGCGGGGGCCTTAGCTCCTACGAGCAGTACTTC	CASSPSSSGGLSSYEQYF
TRBV25-1	TRBD1	TRBJ2-7	.	TGTGCCAGCAGTGATTCGGGGACAGCCTTCTACGAGCAGTACTTC	CASSDSGTAFYEQYF
TRBV30	.	TRBJ1-5	.	TGTGCCTGGAGCGACCTATCCCTCAATCAGCCCCAGCATTTT	CAWSDLSLNQPQHF
TRBV4-1	TRBD2	TRBJ2-7	.	TGCGCCAGCAGCCACACTAGCGGGAGTTTCGAGCAGTACTTC	CASSHTSGSFEQYF
TRBV29-1	TRBD1	TRBJ1-2	.	TGCAGCGCATCGGACAGGGGGAATAGGGGCTACACCTTC	CSASDRGNRGYTF
TRBV19	.	TRBJ2-5	.	TGTGCCAGTAGTATCACTTCTGAGACCCAGTACTTC	CASSITSETQYF
TRBV11-2	TRBD1	TRBJ1-2	.	TGTGCCAGCAGCTTAGGACAGGGGGATGGCTACACCTTC	CASSLGQGDGYTF
TRBV7-2	.	TRBJ2-7	.	TGTGCCAGCAGCTTAGACGGGGTCATTGCCGGCGAGCAGTACTTC	CASSLDGVIAGEQYF
TRBV27	TRBD1	TRBJ2-3	.	TGTGCCAGCTTGTCCCTTCAGGGGGCGGATACGCAGTATTTT	CASLSLQGADTQYF
TRBV9	.	TRBJ1-2	once	TGTGCCAGCAGCGTAGATATAAGGGCCTCTGAAACCAACTATGGCTACACCTTC	CASSVDIRASETNYGYTF
TRBV5-1	TRBD1	TRBJ1-1	.	TGCGCCAGCAGCACACGGACAGGGGGGAACACTGAAGCTTTCTTT	CASSTRTGGNTEAFF
TRBV2	.	TRBJ2-7	.	TGTGCCAGCAGTGAGGTGGGATTCCATCCAACGGGCGAGCAGTACTTC	CASSEVGFHPTGEQYF
TRBV20-1	.	TRBJ2-1	once	TGCAGGCCCGTGTCGAGCAGTGAGCAGTTCTTC	CRPVSSSEQFF
TRBV5-1	TRBD2	TRBJ2-5	.	TGCGCCAGCAGCTTGGAGTCGACTAGCGGCCCCAGGGCCCAGTACTTC	CASSLESTSGPRAQYF
TRBV10-3	TRBD1	TRBJ1-5	.	TGTGCCATCAGTGCAGGGGGTAATAGCAATCAGCCCCAGCATTTT	CAISAGGNSNQPQHF
TRBV29-1	TRBD2	TRBJ2-7	.	TGCAGCGTTGAAACACGCCTCAAGAGCGGGAGGGAGGGAGAGGGCACCTACGAGCAGTACTTC	CSVETRLKSGREGEGTYEQYF
TRBV19	.	TRBJ2-1	once	TGTGCCAGTAGTAACGTCAATGAGCAGTTCTTC	CASSNVNEQFF
TRBV5-1	.	TRBJ1-4	.	TGCGCCAGCAGCAGGGACCCGGATGTAGAAAAACTGTTTTTT	CASSRDPDVEKLFF
TRBV5-1	TRBD1	TRBJ1-2	.	TGCGCCAGCCATCCCACCGGGACAGGGATTGGCTACACCTTC	CASHPTGTGIGYTF
TRBV4-1	.	TRBJ2-3	once	TGCGCCAGCAGCCAAGCTTCAATGGGCCCCACAGATACGCAGTATTTT	CASSQASMGPTDTQYF
TRBV7-9	TRBD2	TRBJ2-3	.	TGTGCCAGCAGCGTCAAACCCGGGACTAGCCGTCCTAGCACAGATACGCAGTATTTT	CASSVKPGTSRPSTDTQYF
TRBV5-1	TRBD1	TRBJ1-6	.	TGCGCCAGCAGCCCAATCGGGACAGGGGAGTCACCCCTCCACTTT	CASSPIGTGESPLHF